These T cell receptor beta chains were read from a single sample in a study of cytomegalovirus exposure and HLA in healthy donors. Data came from immunoSEQ multiplex PCR; TCRdb stores just in-frame clones and leaves some out. Counted here are some 160,000 clones, around four fifths occurring once; the ten biggest clones make up about 1.4%. Source material: PBMCs. The receptors shown here come from a woman between 18 and 29 years old in good health and CMV-seronegative. The CDR3 runs from the conserved cysteine through the conserved F or W. Each record gives: D gene, clone size, J gene, V gene, CDR3 DNA, CDR3 protein. D genes are given only for firm matches. Where a row states a size, it is once, few, many or the class of an expanded clone; other rows omit it.

d_gene: TRBD2; abundance: NA; j_gene: TRBJ2-7; v_gene: TRBV4-1; CDR3nt: TGCGCCAGCAGCCAAGGAGGTCGGGGGGACTCCTACGAGCAGTACTTC; CDR3aa: CASSQGGRGDSYEQYF
d_gene: TRBD1; abundance: once; j_gene: TRBJ1-4; v_gene: TRBV19; CDR3nt: TGTGCCAGTAGATCGGACAGGCTTCATGAAAAACTGTTTTTT; CDR3aa: CASRSDRLHEKLFF
d_gene: NA; abundance: NA; j_gene: TRBJ2-2; v_gene: TRBV19; CDR3nt: TGTGCCAGTAGTATAGTCAAGACAGGACCGAACACCGGGGAGCTGTTTTTT; CDR3aa: CASSIVKTGPNTGELFF
d_gene: TRBD1; abundance: NA; j_gene: TRBJ1-2; v_gene: TRBV11-2; CDR3nt: TGTGCCAGCAGCCTTACAGGGGATCGAGGCTACACCTTC; CDR3aa: CASSLTGDRGYTF
d_gene: TRBD2; abundance: NA; j_gene: TRBJ2-3; v_gene: TRBV6-4; CDR3nt: TGTGCCAGCAGTGCCTCCCCGGGGGGGTCCACAGATACGCAGTATTTT; CDR3aa: CASSASPGGSTDTQYF
d_gene: NA; abundance: NA; j_gene: TRBJ2-7; v_gene: TRBV30; CDR3nt: TGTGCCTGGAGTGTCCAGACTATCGCCAACGAGCAGTACTTC; CDR3aa: CAWSVQTIANEQYF
d_gene: NA; abundance: NA; j_gene: TRBJ1-2; v_gene: TRBV9; CDR3nt: TGTGCCAGCAGCCCCCCGCCCAACAGGGCCCAAACGGGCTACACCTTC; CDR3aa: CASSPPPNRAQTGYTF
d_gene: NA; abundance: NA; j_gene: TRBJ1-5; v_gene: TRBV5-1; CDR3nt: TGCGCCAGCAGCCCAGCGCCGGGAGGCAATCAGCCCCAGCATTTT; CDR3aa: CASSPAPGGNQPQHF
d_gene: TRBD1; abundance: NA; j_gene: TRBJ1-1; v_gene: TRBV7-6; CDR3nt: TGTGCCAGCAGCCCAAGACCCGGGACAGAGAACACTGAAGCTTTCTTT; CDR3aa: CASSPRPGTENTEAFF
d_gene: NA; abundance: NA; j_gene: TRBJ2-3; v_gene: TRBV6-6; CDR3nt: TGTGCCAGCATTGAGGACAGACTCACAGATACGCAGTATTTT; CDR3aa: CASIEDRLTDTQYF
d_gene: TRBD1; abundance: NA; j_gene: TRBJ1-1; v_gene: TRBV27; CDR3nt: TGTGCCAGCCGTCCCCGGACAGGGGGCGTAATCCCGACTGAAGCTTTCTTT; CDR3aa: CASRPRTGGVIPTEAFF
d_gene: TRBD2; abundance: NA; j_gene: TRBJ2-3; v_gene: TRBV5-1; CDR3nt: TGCGCCAGCAGCCGTCTAGCGGGGGGGCGGGCAGATACGCAGTATTTT; CDR3aa: CASSRLAGGRADTQYF
d_gene: TRBD1; abundance: NA; j_gene: TRBJ2-2; v_gene: TRBV15; CDR3nt: TGTGCCACCAGCAGCGTGCTGGGACAGGGGGCAACCGGGGAGCTGTTTTTT; CDR3aa: CATSSVLGQGATGELFF
d_gene: TRBD2; abundance: few; j_gene: TRBJ2-3; v_gene: TRBV4-2; CDR3nt: TGTGCCAGCGCGAATAAGCGGGGGGGTAGGCACGATACGCAGTATTTT; CDR3aa: CASANKRGGRHDTQYF
d_gene: NA; abundance: NA; j_gene: TRBJ1-3; v_gene: TRBV21-1; CDR3nt: TGTGCCAGCAGCAAAGCCGACAGTCCGGGAAACACCATATATTTT; CDR3aa: CASSKADSPGNTIYF
d_gene: TRBD2; abundance: NA; j_gene: TRBJ2-7; v_gene: TRBV28; CDR3nt: TGTGCCAGCGGAGAAGGACTAGCCCGCTCGGGGCAGTACTTC; CDR3aa: CASGEGLARSGQYF
d_gene: TRBD1; abundance: NA; j_gene: TRBJ2-6; v_gene: TRBV11-3; CDR3nt: TGTGCCAGCAGCTTAGGAGGGACAGGGGGCGGAAGGTCTGGGGCCAACGTCCTGACTTTC; CDR3aa: CASSLGGTGGGRSGANVLTF
d_gene: NA; abundance: once; j_gene: TRBJ1-2; v_gene: TRBV7-9; CDR3nt: TGTGCCAGCAGCCGCCACAGGGATGACTATGGCTACACCTTC; CDR3aa: CASSRHRDDYGYTF
d_gene: NA; abundance: few; j_gene: TRBJ1-1; v_gene: TRBV6-6; CDR3nt: TGTGCCAGCAGTGCCATAACAGGTGGGAACACTGAAGCTTTCTTT; CDR3aa: CASSAITGGNTEAFF
d_gene: NA; abundance: NA; j_gene: TRBJ2-1; v_gene: TRBV6-5; CDR3nt: TGTGCCAGCGCAACCCAGAGGTCGTTCCATGAGCAGTTCTTC; CDR3aa: CASATQRSFHEQFF
d_gene: NA; abundance: few; j_gene: TRBJ2-5; v_gene: TRBV2; CDR3nt: TGTGCCAGCACTACAGGGAGGGGGGAGACCCAGTACTTC; CDR3aa: CASTTGRGETQYF
d_gene: TRBD1; abundance: NA; j_gene: TRBJ1-2; v_gene: TRBV5-4; CDR3nt: TGTGCCAGCAGCTTGGTGGGACAGGTCCTCTATGGCTACACCTTC; CDR3aa: CASSLVGQVLYGYTF
d_gene: TRBD2; abundance: few; j_gene: TRBJ2-1; v_gene: TRBV19; CDR3nt: TGTGCCAGTAGTATGGGAACAGCGGGGAGGGGTCTTGAGCAGTTCTTC; CDR3aa: CASSMGTAGRGLEQFF
d_gene: TRBD1; abundance: NA; j_gene: TRBJ1-6; v_gene: TRBV10-3; CDR3nt: TGTGCCACTACAGGGGGTGGTTCACCCCTCCACTTT; CDR3aa: CATTGGGSPLHF
d_gene: TRBD1; abundance: NA; j_gene: TRBJ1-1; v_gene: TRBV5-5; CDR3nt: TGTGCCAGCAGCTTGCAAGGGGGCCGTTATATGAACACTGAAGCTTTCTTT; CDR3aa: CASSLQGGRYMNTEAFF
d_gene: NA; abundance: NA; j_gene: TRBJ2-7; v_gene: TRBV30; CDR3nt: TGTGCCTGGAGTCCAGGGTCCTACGAGCAGTACTTC; CDR3aa: CAWSPGSYEQYF
d_gene: TRBD1; abundance: NA; j_gene: TRBJ1-2; v_gene: TRBV27; CDR3nt: TGTGCCAGCAGTTCGGGACAGGGACCTGGCTACACCTTC; CDR3aa: CASSSGQGPGYTF
d_gene: NA; abundance: NA; j_gene: TRBJ1-5; v_gene: TRBV19; CDR3nt: TGTGCCAGTAAAAGAGGGTGGAGTAGCAATCAGCCCCAGCATTTT; CDR3aa: CASKRGWSSNQPQHF
d_gene: TRBD2; abundance: NA; j_gene: TRBJ2-5; v_gene: TRBV27; CDR3nt: TGTGCCAGCAGTCGCGGGAGTGCGGAGACCCAGTACTTC; CDR3aa: CASSRGSAETQYF
d_gene: TRBD1; abundance: NA; j_gene: TRBJ1-3; v_gene: TRBV5-1; CDR3nt: TGCGCCAGCAGCTTGGAAGGGACAGTGGTAGGAAACACCATATATTTT; CDR3aa: CASSLEGTVVGNTIYF
d_gene: NA; abundance: once; j_gene: TRBJ2-5; v_gene: TRBV5-1; CDR3nt: TGCGCCAGCAGCTTGGGCAGCCAAGAGACCCAGTACTTC; CDR3aa: CASSLGSQETQYF
d_gene: TRBD1; abundance: once; j_gene: TRBJ1-5; v_gene: TRBV6-1; CDR3nt: TGTGCCAGCAGTGAAGCGGGACAGGGGGGCAATCAGCCCCAGCATTTT; CDR3aa: CASSEAGQGGNQPQHF
d_gene: NA; abundance: NA; j_gene: TRBJ2-5; v_gene: TRBV28; CDR3nt: TGTGCCAGCAGTTCCTACTCCGACAGCGTCAAGGGGACCCAGTACTTC; CDR3aa: CASSSYSDSVKGTQYF
d_gene: TRBD1; abundance: NA; j_gene: TRBJ1-2; v_gene: TRBV6-6; CDR3nt: TGTGCCAGCAGTAACCAAGACAGGGCTGGGAACTATGGCTACACCTTC; CDR3aa: CASSNQDRAGNYGYTF
d_gene: TRBD1; abundance: once; j_gene: TRBJ1-3; v_gene: TRBV30; CDR3nt: TGTGCCTGGAGTGGTGGACAGGGCAACACCATATATTTT; CDR3aa: CAWSGGQGNTIYF
d_gene: NA; abundance: few; j_gene: TRBJ2-5; v_gene: TRBV28; CDR3nt: TGTGCCAGCAGTGACCGGGACTGGAAAGAGACCCAGTACTTC; CDR3aa: CASSDRDWKETQYF
d_gene: NA; abundance: few; j_gene: TRBJ2-4; v_gene: TRBV5-6; CDR3nt: TGTGCCAGCAGGCGACGAGGGAACATTCAGTACTTC; CDR3aa: CASRRRGNIQYF
d_gene: TRBD1; abundance: NA; j_gene: TRBJ1-2; v_gene: TRBV19; CDR3nt: TGTGCCAGTAGTTCGGACAGGGATACTGGCTACACCTTC; CDR3aa: CASSSDRDTGYTF
d_gene: NA; abundance: NA; j_gene: TRBJ1-2; v_gene: TRBV19; CDR3nt: TGTGCCAGTCACCAGAGATCTCGTGGGAGCTATGGCTACACCTTC; CDR3aa: CASHQRSRGSYGYTF
d_gene: NA; abundance: NA; j_gene: TRBJ2-1; v_gene: TRBV6-5; CDR3nt: TGTGCCAGCAGTTGGGGGCTAAATGAGCAGTTCTTC; CDR3aa: CASSWGLNEQFF
d_gene: NA; abundance: once; j_gene: TRBJ2-2; v_gene: TRBV9; CDR3nt: TGTGCCAGCAGCGCCGCGAACACCGGGGAGCTGTTTTTT; CDR3aa: CASSAANTGELFF
d_gene: TRBD1; abundance: NA; j_gene: TRBJ1-2; v_gene: TRBV2; CDR3nt: TGTGCCAGCAGTCCATCATACAGGGGGGATGGCTACACCTTC; CDR3aa: CASSPSYRGDGYTF
d_gene: TRBD1; abundance: NA; j_gene: TRBJ1-6; v_gene: TRBV28; CDR3nt: TGTGCCAGCAGCCTGGGACAGGCAGATTCACCCCTCCACTTT; CDR3aa: CASSLGQADSPLHF
d_gene: TRBD2; abundance: once; j_gene: TRBJ2-5; v_gene: TRBV4-1; CDR3nt: TGCGCCAGCAGCCGGGGGGGGTGGGAGACCCAGTACTTC; CDR3aa: CASSRGGWETQYF
d_gene: NA; abundance: NA; j_gene: TRBJ1-1; v_gene: TRBV5-4; CDR3nt: TGTGCCCGCAGCTTGGGTTTGGGAGTCTCCATGAACACTGAAGCTTTCTTT; CDR3aa: CARSLGLGVSMNTEAFF
d_gene: TRBD2; abundance: NA; j_gene: TRBJ2-1; v_gene: TRBV4-1; CDR3nt: TGCGCCAGCAGCCGAGCCCGGGGGGGCGGGGACAATGAGCAGTTCTTC; CDR3aa: CASSRARGGGDNEQFF
d_gene: NA; abundance: NA; j_gene: TRBJ1-5; v_gene: TRBV6-1; CDR3nt: TGTGCCAGCACTTTCAGGGGTTTGGGTCAGCCCCAGCATTTT; CDR3aa: CASTFRGLGQPQHF
d_gene: NA; abundance: once; j_gene: TRBJ2-7; v_gene: TRBV27; CDR3nt: TGTGCCAGCAGTCCCCCGGGATACGAGCAGTACTTC; CDR3aa: CASSPPGYEQYF
d_gene: TRBD1; abundance: once; j_gene: TRBJ2-7; v_gene: TRBV10-3; CDR3nt: TGTGCCATCAGTCACAGGGGTACCCCCTCCTACGAGCAGTACTTC; CDR3aa: CAISHRGTPSYEQYF
d_gene: NA; abundance: few; j_gene: TRBJ2-5; v_gene: TRBV4-1; CDR3nt: TGCGCCAGCAGCCAAAATTCGCAGGGACTGGAGACCCAGTACTTC; CDR3aa: CASSQNSQGLETQYF
d_gene: TRBD1; abundance: few; j_gene: TRBJ1-1; v_gene: TRBV4-2; CDR3nt: TGTGCCAGCAGCCAAGTGGGACAGGGTACTGAAGCTTTCTTT; CDR3aa: CASSQVGQGTEAFF
d_gene: NA; abundance: NA; j_gene: TRBJ1-6; v_gene: TRBV6-1; CDR3nt: TGTGCCAGCAGCCTCAGGGTTTATAATTCACCCCTCCACTTT; CDR3aa: CASSLRVYNSPLHF
d_gene: NA; abundance: NA; j_gene: TRBJ1-4; v_gene: TRBV7-9; CDR3nt: TGTGCCAGCAGCCACGTTGAAAGTGGGGGGAATGAAAAACTGTTTTTT; CDR3aa: CASSHVESGGNEKLFF
d_gene: NA; abundance: NA; j_gene: TRBJ1-2; v_gene: TRBV6-5; CDR3nt: TGTGCCAGCAGGCTGGACACGGGCCAACTCCGGGGCTACACCTTC; CDR3aa: CASRLDTGQLRGYTF
d_gene: TRBD1; abundance: NA; j_gene: TRBJ1-1; v_gene: TRBV5-1; CDR3nt: TGCGCCAGCAGCTTGAAGGGGGCAGGGGGCCCCAACACTGAAGCTTTCTTT; CDR3aa: CASSLKGAGGPNTEAFF
d_gene: NA; abundance: NA; j_gene: TRBJ2-4; v_gene: TRBV10-3; CDR3nt: TGTGCCATCAGCCCCGAACCCAGGGTTCAAAACATTCAGTACTTC; CDR3aa: CAISPEPRVQNIQYF
d_gene: NA; abundance: NA; j_gene: TRBJ1-1; v_gene: TRBV7-9; CDR3nt: TGTGCCAGCAGCTCCCCAGCAGGGGTCTACACTGAAGCTTTCTTT; CDR3aa: CASSSPAGVYTEAFF
d_gene: NA; abundance: NA; j_gene: TRBJ2-7; v_gene: TRBV7-2; CDR3nt: TGTGCCAGCAGCTTAACAACGGGTCCCTACGAGCAGTACTTC; CDR3aa: CASSLTTGPYEQYF
d_gene: TRBD1; abundance: few; j_gene: TRBJ2-7; v_gene: TRBV7-7; CDR3nt: TGTGCTAGCAGCTCAACGGGACAGGGGATCTACGAGCAGTACTTC; CDR3aa: CASSSTGQGIYEQYF